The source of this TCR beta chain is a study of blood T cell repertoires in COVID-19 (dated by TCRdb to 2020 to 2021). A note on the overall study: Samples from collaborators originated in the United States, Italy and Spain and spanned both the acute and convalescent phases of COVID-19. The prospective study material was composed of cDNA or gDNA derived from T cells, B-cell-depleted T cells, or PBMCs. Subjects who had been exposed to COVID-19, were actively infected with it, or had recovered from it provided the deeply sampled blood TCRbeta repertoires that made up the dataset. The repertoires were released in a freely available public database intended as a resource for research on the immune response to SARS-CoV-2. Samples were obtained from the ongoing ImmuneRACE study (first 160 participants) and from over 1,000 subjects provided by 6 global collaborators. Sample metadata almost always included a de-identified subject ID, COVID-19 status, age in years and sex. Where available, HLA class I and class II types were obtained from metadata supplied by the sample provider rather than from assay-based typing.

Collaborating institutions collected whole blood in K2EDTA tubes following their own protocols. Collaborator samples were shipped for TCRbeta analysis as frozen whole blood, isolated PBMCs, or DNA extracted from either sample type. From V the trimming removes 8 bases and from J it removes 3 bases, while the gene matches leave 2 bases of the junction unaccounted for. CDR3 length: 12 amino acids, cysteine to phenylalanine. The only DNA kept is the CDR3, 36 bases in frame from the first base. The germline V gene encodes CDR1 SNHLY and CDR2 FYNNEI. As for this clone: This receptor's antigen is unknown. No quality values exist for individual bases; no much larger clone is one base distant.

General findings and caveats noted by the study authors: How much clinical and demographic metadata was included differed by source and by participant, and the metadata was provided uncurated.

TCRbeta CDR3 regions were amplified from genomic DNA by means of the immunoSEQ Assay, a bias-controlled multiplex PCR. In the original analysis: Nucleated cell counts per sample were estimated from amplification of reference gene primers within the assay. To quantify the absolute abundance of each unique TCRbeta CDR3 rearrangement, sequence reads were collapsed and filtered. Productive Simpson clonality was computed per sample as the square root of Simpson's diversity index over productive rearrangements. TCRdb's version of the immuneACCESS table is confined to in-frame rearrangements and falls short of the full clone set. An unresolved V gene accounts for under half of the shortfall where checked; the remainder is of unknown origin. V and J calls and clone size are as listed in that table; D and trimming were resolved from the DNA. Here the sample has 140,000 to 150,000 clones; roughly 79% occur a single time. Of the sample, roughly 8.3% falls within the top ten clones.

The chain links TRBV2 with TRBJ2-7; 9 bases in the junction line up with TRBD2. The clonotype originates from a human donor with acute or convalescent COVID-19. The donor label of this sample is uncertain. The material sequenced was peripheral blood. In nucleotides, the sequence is TGTGCCAGCTTGACTAGCGGCTACGAGCAGTACTTC. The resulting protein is CASLTSGYEQYF. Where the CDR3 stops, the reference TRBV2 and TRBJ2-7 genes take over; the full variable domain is EPEVTQTPSHQVTQMGQEVILRCVPISNHLYFYWYRQILGQKVEFLVSFYNNEISEKSEIFDDQFSVERPDGSNFTLKIRSTKLEDSAMYFCASLTSGYEQYFGPGTRLTVT.